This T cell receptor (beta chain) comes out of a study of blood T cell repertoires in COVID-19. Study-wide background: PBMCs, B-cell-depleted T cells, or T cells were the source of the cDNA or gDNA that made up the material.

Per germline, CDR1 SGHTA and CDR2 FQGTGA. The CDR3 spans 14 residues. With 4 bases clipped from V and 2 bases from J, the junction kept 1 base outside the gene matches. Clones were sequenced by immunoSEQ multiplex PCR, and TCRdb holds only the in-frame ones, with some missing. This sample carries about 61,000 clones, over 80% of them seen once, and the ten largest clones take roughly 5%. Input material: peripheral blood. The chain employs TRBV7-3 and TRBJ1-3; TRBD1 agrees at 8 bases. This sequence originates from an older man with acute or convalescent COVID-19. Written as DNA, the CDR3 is TGTGCCAGCAGCTCAGGGGGCCCTGGAAACACCATATATTTT. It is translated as CASSSGGPGNTIYF.